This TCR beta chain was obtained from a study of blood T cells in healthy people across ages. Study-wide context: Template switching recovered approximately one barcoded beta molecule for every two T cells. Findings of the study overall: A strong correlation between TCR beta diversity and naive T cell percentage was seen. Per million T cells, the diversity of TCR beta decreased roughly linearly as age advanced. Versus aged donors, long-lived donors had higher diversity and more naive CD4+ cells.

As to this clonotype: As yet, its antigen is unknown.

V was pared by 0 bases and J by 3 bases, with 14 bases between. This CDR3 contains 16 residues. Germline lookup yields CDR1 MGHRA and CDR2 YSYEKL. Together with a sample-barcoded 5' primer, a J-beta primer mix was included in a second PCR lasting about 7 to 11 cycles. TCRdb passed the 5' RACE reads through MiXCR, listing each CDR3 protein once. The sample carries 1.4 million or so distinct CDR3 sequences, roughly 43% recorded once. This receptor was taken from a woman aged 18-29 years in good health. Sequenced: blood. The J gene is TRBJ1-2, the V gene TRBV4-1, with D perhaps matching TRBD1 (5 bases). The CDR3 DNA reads TGCGCCAGCAGCCAAGATTGGGGGAGGAAGGACTATGGCTACACCTTC. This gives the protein CASSQDWGRKDYGYTF.